This T cell receptor beta chain was sequenced during a study of CD8+ T cells in alopecia areata. This clone was counted at least ten times. The listed genes are named as in mouse. The read stops 4 residues short of the end of the CDR3; the missing end is completed from the germline J gene. Researchers sorted pooled cutaneous lymph node cells on the basis of CD4, CD8alpha, NKG2D, NKG2ACE and other markers. This CDR3 spans 15 amino acids. Germline assignment: CDR1 MNHDT and CDR2 YYDKIL. V was pared by 3 bases and J by 3 bases, with 13 bases between. RNA was extracted and reverse transcribed into cDNA as the sequencing template. The table came from immunoSEQ multiplex PCR; TCRdb's copy has only in-frame clones and leaves some out. The sample gives 250,000 or so clones, none seen only once, and the top ten clones hold more than 0.95%.

This TCR came from a C3H/HeJ mouse with alopecia areata. This line is of MHC haplotype H2-k. J is TRBJ2-3 and V is TRBV17, with D tentatively TRBD2 (6 bases). Sequencing used CD4+ T cells sorted from a lymph node. CDR3 sequence: CASSSWGFRAETLYF. CDR3 DNA (partial): TGTGCTAGCAGTAGTTGGGGGTTTCGAGCAGAA.